The 3 T cell receptor beta chains below were found in one sample sequenced in a study of tumour-infiltrating T cells in Burkitt lymphoma (dated by TCRdb to between 2020 and 2021). The receptor library was made with the immunoSEQ multiplex PCR assay. Entries here come from immuneACCESS through TCRdb and include only in-frame sequences with V and J called. Some clones fail to appear in such tables; in the studies checked, an unresolved V gene covers under half of the shortfall, and the cause of the remainder is unknown. Within this sample are a few thousand clones, with under 25% of them counted one time only. Roughly 28% of the sample is held by the ten biggest clonotypes. Sequencing used tumor tissue. The receptors come from a human donor with diffuse large B-cell lymphoma.

CDR3 nucleotide sequence: TGTGCCAGCTCACCAAATATCTACACTGAAGCTTTCTTT. Amino acids: CASSPNIYTEAFF. V and J are TRBV18 and TRBJ1-1, with D uncertain. With 2 bases removed from V and 3 bases from J, the gap between germline ends came to 7 bases. CDR1 and CDR2 from the germline V gene are KGHSH and LQKENI. The CDR3 is 13 residues long.

This clone showed up just a few times. The chain couples TRBV6-5 to TRBJ2-7; D is tentatively TRBD1 or TRBD2 (5 bases each). Germline CDR1 and CDR2: MNHEY and SVGAGI. With 5 bases removed from V and 3 bases from J, the gap between germline ends came to 11 bases. The CDR3 is 13 residues long. Here the CDR3 reads CASSTGTVYEQYF. The CDR3 DNA reads as TGTGCCAGCAGTACCGGGACGGTCTACGAGCAGTACTTC.

There are a few counts of this clone. This chain connects TRBV11-2 to TRBJ1-1; possible D gene TRBD1, 5 bases. The CDR3 loop spans 14 amino acids. The ends were cut back, 5 bases at V and 1 base at J, with 11 bases in the middle. Germline-derived CDR1 and CDR2 are SGHAT and FQNNGV. CDR3 residues: CASSHPTANTEAFF. The CDR3 DNA reads TGTGCCAGCAGCCATCCGACAGCGAACACTGAAGCTTTCTTT.